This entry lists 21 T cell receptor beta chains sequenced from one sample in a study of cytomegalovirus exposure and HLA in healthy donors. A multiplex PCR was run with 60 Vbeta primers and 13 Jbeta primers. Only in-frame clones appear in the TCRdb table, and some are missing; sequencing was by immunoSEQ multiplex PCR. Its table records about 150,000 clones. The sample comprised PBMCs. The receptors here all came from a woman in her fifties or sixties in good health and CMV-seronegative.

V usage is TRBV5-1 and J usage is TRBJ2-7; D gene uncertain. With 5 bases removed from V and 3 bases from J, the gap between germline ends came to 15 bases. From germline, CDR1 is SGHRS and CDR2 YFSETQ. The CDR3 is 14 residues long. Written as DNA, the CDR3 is TGCGCCAGCAGTCGTGAAATACCTAACTACGAGCAGTACTTC. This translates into CASSREIPNYEQYF.

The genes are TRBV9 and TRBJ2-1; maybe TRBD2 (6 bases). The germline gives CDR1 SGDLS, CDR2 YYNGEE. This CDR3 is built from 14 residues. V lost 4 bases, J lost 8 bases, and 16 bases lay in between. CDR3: CASSPRTITDEQFF. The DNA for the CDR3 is TGTGCCAGCAGCCCGCGGACTATAACCGATGAGCAGTTCTTC.

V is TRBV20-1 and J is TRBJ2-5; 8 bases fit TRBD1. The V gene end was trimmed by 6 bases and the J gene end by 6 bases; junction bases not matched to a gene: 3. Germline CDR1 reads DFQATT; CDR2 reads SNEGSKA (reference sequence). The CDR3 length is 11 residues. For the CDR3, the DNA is TGCAGTGCCAGACAGGGGCAGACCCAGTACTTC. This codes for CSARQGQTQYF.

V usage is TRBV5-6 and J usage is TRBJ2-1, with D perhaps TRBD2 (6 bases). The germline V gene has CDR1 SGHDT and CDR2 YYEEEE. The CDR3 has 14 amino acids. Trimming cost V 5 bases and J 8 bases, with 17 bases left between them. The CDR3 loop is CASSPGLPSYEQFF. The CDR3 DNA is TGTGCCAGCAGTCCGGGACTCCCTTCTTATGAGCAGTTCTTC.

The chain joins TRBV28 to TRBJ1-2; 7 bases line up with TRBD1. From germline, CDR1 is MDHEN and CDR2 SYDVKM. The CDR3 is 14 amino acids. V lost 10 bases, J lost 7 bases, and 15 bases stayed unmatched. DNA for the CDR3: TGTGCCATTCGGCAGGACAGGTCAGCGGGTGGCTACACCTTC. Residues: CAIRQDRSAGGYTF.

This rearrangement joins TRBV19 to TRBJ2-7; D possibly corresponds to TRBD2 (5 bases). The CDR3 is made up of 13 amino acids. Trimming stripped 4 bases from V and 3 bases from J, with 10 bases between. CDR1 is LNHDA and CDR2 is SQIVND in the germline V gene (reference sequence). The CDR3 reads CASSSGLSYEQYF. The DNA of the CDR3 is TGTGCCAGTAGTAGCGGACTGAGCTACGAGCAGTACTTC. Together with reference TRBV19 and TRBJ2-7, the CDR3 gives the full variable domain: DGGITQSPKYLFRKEGQNVTLSCEQNLNHDAMYWYRQDPGQGLRLIYYSQIVNDFQKGDIAEGYSVSREKKESFPLTVTSAQKNPTAFYLCASSSGLSYEQYFGPGTRLTVT.

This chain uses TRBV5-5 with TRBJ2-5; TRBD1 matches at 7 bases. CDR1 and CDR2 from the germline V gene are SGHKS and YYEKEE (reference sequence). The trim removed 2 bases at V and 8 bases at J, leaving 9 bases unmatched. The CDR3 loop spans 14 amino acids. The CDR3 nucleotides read TGTGCCAGCAGCTTAAAAACAGGGGCAGGTACCCAGTACTTC. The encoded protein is CASSLKTGAGTQYF.

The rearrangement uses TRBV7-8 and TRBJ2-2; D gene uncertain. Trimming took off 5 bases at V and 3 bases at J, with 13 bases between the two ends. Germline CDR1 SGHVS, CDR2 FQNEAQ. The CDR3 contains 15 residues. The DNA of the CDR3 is TGTGCCAGCAGCCCCCCGGCGGCCGACACCGGGGAGCTGTTTTTT. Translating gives CASSPPAADTGELFF.

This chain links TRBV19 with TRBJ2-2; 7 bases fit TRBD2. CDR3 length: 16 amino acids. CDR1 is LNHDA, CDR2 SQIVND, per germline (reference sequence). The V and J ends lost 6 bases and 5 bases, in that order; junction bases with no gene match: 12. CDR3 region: CASSPSGGGHTGELFF. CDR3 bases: TGTGCCAGTAGCCCTAGCGGAGGAGGGCATACCGGGGAGCTGTTTTTT.

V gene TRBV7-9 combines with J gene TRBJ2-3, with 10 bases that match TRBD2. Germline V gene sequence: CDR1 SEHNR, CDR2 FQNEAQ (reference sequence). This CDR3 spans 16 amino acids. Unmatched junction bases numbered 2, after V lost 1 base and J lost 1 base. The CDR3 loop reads CASSLVLAGGTDTQYF. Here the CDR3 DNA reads TGTGCCAGCAGCTTAGTGCTAGCGGGAGGCACAGATACGCAGTATTTT.

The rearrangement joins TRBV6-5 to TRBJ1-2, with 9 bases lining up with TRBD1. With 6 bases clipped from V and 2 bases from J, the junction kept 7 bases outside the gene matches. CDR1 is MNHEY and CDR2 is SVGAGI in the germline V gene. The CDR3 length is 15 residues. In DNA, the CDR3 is TGTGCCAGCAGCCTGGGGACAGGGCTAAACTATGGCTACACCTTC. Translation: CASSLGTGLNYGYTF.

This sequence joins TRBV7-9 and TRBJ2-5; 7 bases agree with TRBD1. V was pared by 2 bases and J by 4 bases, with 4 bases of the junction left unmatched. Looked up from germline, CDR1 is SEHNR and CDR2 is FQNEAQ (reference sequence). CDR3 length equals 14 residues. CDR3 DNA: TGTGCCAGCAGCTTATCGACAGGGATAGAGACCCAGTACTTC. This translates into CASSLSTGIETQYF.

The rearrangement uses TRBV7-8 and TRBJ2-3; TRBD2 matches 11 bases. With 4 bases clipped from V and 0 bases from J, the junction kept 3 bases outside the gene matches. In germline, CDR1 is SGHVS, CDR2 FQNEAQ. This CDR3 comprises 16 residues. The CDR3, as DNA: TGTGCCAGCAGCTCCCGACTAGCGGGAAGCACAGATACGCAGTATTTT. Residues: CASSSRLAGSTDTQYF.

The CDR3: CSVREGERAQYF. In DNA form, the CDR3 reads TGCAGCGTTCGGGAGGGGGAGCGGGCCCAGTACTTC. The chain couples TRBV29-1 to TRBJ2-5; the match to TRBD2 covers 8 bases. CDR1 is SQVTM, CDR2 ANQGSEA, per germline. The V and J ends lost 5 bases and 9 bases, in that order; junction bases with no gene match: 8. This CDR3 contains 12 residues.

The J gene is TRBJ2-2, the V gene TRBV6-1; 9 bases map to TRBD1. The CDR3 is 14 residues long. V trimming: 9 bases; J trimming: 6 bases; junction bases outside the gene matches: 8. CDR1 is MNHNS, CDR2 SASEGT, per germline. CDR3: CASNRGPGAGELFF. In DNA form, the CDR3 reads TGTGCCAGTAACAGGGGGCCGGGGGCCGGGGAGCTGTTTTTT.

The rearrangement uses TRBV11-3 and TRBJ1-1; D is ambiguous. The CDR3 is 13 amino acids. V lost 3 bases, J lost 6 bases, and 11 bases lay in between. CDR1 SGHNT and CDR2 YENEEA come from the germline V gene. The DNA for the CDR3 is TGTGCCAGCAGCTTCGCCCCGAGGGCTGAAGCTTTCTTT. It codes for CASSFAPRAEAFF.

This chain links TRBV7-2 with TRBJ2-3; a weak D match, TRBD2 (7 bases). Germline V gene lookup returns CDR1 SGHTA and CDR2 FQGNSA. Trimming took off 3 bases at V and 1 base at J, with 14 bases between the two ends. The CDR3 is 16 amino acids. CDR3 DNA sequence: TGTGCCAGCAGCTTCGTCTGGGGGGGCGGCACAGATACGCAGTATTTT. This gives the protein CASSFVWGGGTDTQYF.

The DNA of the CDR3 is TGTGCCAGCAGACCGGGACTAGCGGGAGGGCCGTCCTACAATGAGCAGTTCTTC. It is translated as CASRPGLAGGPSYNEQFF. The chain joins TRBV28 to TRBJ2-1; 16 nucleotides align to TRBD2. CDR3 length: 18 residues. After removal of 6 bases from V and 1 base from J, the junction contained 6 bases not matched to a gene. The V gene's germline CDR1 is MDHEN and CDR2 SYDVKM.

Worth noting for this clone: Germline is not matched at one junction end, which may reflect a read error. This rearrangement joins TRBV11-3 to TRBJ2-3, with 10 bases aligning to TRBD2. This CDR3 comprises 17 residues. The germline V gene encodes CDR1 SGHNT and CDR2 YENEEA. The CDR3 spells CASRLGSGRVRPDTQYF. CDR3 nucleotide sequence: TGTGCCAGCAGATTAGGAAGCGGGAGGGTTCGGCCAGATACGCAGTATTTT.

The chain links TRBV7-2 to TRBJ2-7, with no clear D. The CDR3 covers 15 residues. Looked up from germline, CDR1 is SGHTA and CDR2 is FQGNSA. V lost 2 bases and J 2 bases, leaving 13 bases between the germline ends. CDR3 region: CASSLYSNLPYEQYF. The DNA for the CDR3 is TGTGCCAGCAGCTTATACAGCAACCTACCCTACGAGCAGTACTTC.

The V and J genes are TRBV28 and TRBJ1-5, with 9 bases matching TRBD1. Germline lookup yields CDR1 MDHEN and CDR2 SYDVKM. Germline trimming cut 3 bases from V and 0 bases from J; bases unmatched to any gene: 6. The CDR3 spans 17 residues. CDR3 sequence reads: CASSLMGQGYSNQPQHF. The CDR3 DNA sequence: TGTGCCAGCAGTTTGATGGGACAGGGATATAGCAATCAGCCCCAGCATTTT.